The clone carrying this TCR beta chain has a count of ten or more. The junction and the germline gene differ at one end; a read error may be behind it. The data were taken from a study of early T cells in non-severe SARS-CoV-2 infection. The germline V gene has CDR1 DFQATT and CDR2 SNEGSKA (reference sequence). This CDR3 is 13 amino acids long. MiXCR, applied by TCRdb to the 5' RACE reads, yields one record per CDR3 protein. The sample consists of more than 65,000 distinct CDR3 sequences, around 13% of them appearing once. The sequence was obtained from an adult who was a healthcare worker with PCR-confirmed SARS-CoV-2 infection or an uninfected control (not recorded which). This chain connects TRBV20-1 to TRBJ2-3, with 10 nucleotides matching TRBD2. Material for sequencing was whole blood. The CDR3 coding sequence is TGCAGTGCCAGAGCGGGGGGGCCCGATACGCAGTATTTT. Amino acids: CSARAGGPDTQYF.